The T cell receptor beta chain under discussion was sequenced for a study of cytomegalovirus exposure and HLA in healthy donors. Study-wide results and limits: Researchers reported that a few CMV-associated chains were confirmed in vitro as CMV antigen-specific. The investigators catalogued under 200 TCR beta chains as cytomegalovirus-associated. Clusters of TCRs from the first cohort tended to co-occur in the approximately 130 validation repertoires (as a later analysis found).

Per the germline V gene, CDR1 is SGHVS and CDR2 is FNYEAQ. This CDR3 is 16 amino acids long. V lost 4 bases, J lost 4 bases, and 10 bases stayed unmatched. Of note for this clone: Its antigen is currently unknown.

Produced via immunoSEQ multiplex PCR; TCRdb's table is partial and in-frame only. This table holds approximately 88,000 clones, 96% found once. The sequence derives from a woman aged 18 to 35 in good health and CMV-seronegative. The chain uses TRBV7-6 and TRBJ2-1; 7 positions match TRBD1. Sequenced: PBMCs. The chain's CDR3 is CASSSASGTVYNEQFF. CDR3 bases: TGTGCCAGCAGCTCCGCCTCCGGGACAGTATACAATGAGCAGTTCTTC.